This entry describes one T cell receptor beta chain. What this receptor recognizes is not known. No base quality information exists; no much larger clone differs at one position. The CDR3 starts with the cysteine, ends with the phenylalanine, and has 17 residues. Only the CDR3 DNA stays, 51 bases, in frame from base 1. Trimming leaves V shorter by 3 bases and J shorter by 2 bases, with the junction holding 3 bases beyond the gene matches. CDR1 and CDR2, looked up from the germline V gene, are SGHAT and FQNNGV. The immunoSEQ Assay, a bias-controlled multiplex PCR, was used to amplify TCRbeta CDR3 regions from genomic DNA. The original pipeline was this. Within the assay, amplification of reference gene primers was used to estimate how many nucleated cells each sample contained. Sequence reads were collapsed and filtered to measure the absolute abundance of every unique TCRbeta CDR3 rearrangement. For each sample, productive Simpson clonality was calculated as the square root of Simpson's diversity index over productive rearrangements. TCRdb stores this immuneACCESS table with in-frame sequences only. Part of the clones is absent; in the studies checked, under half of the shortfall reflects unresolved V genes, and no reason is known for the rest. That table furnishes V, J and clone size, whereas the DNA furnished D and trimming. The sample includes some 280,000 clones, with roughly 89% observed a single time. Jointly, the top ten make up 0.94% of the sample.

The sample comes from a study of blood T cell repertoires in COVID-19 (TCRdb year 2020). Broadly, across the study: Samples from collaborators originated in the United States, Italy and Spain and spanned both the acute and convalescent phases of COVID-19. The prospective study material was composed of cDNA or gDNA derived from T cells, B-cell-depleted T cells, or PBMCs. Deeply sampled blood TCRbeta repertoires from subjects exposed to, actively infected with, or recovered from COVID-19 were included in the dataset. The repertoires were made available in a free public database intended to serve as a resource for research on the immune response to SARS-CoV-2. The samples were drawn from two sources: the first 160 participants of the ongoing ImmuneRACE study, and 1,254 subjects contributed by 6 global collaborators. Nearly every sample came with metadata listing a de-identified subject ID, COVID-19 status, age in years and sex. Where available, HLA class I and class II types were taken from metadata supplied by the sample provider and were not determined by assay-based typing. The investigation overall reported the following: The quantity of clinical and demographic metadata differed by source and by participant and was supplied without curation.

A second Seattle source provided samples from volunteer blood donors who had recovered from COVID-19. The collaborating institutions used their own protocols to collect whole blood in K2EDTA tubes. For TCRbeta analysis, collaborators shipped samples in one of three forms: frozen whole blood, isolated PBMCs, or DNA extracted from either of those sample types. Here the chain combines TRBV11-2 and TRBJ2-3; TRBD2 agrees with 15 junctional bases. The sequence derives from a woman between 35 and 50 years old who had recovered from COVID-19. Input material: peripheral blood. CDR3 reads: CASSLGTSGGFTDTQYF. The nucleotide sequence is given as TGTGCCAGCAGCTTGGGGACTAGCGGGGGGTTCACAGATACGCAGTATTTT.